This T cell receptor beta chain appears in the sequencing data of a study of cytomegalovirus exposure and HLA in healthy donors. Assay: immunoSEQ multiplex PCR; the TCRdb copy retains only in-frame clones and omits some. The profile shows under 150,000 clones, almost 90% of them singletons. Study-level findings and limits: The tendency of first-cohort TCR clusters to co-occur in the roughly 110 validation repertoires was identified by a subsequent analysis. Specific recognition of CMV antigens was confirmed in vitro for a few chains (all CMV-associated).

Regarding this clone: Its antigen remains unidentified.

The sample was PBMCs. The origin of this receptor is a woman between 18 and 29 years old in good health and CMV-seropositive.

CDR3 sequence: CATSVPLGRSRDQPQHF. DNA for the CDR3: TGTGCCACCAGCGTCCCGCTGGGGAGATCTCGAGATCAGCCCCAGCATTTT. J is TRBJ1-5 and V is TRBV15, with no clear D. CDR3 size: 17 residues. CDR1 and CDR2 from the germline V gene are LNHNV and YYDKDF (reference sequence). Trimming stripped 5 bases from V and 5 bases from J, with 22 bases between.